This T cell receptor beta chain was identified during a study of T cell responses to AZD1222 COVID-19 vaccine. The CDR3 runs 16 residues. Deletions cut 6 bases from V and 5 bases from J, with 22 bases between. The germline V gene encodes CDR1 MGHRA and CDR2 YSYEKL. Regarding the study as a whole: An increase in Spike-specific TCR breadth and depth was observed after two AZD1222 doses. The study identified only six AZD1222 recipients as seropositive at baseline. There were repertoire samples only from the period after the peak T cell response. The donor cohort was predominantly white British with a female majority, and clonal diversity may have been underestimated.

Sequencing used immunoSEQ multiplex PCR; TCRdb keeps in-frame clones, though not all of them. The sample has 90,000 to 110,000 clones, over 75% seen once. On this clone itself: No antigen is known for it.

The input for sequencing was peripheral blood, taken on day 0 of MenACWY control vaccination. The chain couples TRBV4-1 to TRBJ2-5, with D perhaps matching TRBD1 or TRBD2 (7 bases each). This clonotype originated in an adult in good health. CDR3: CASSRGARQGGETQYF. CDR3 DNA sequence: TGCGCCAGCAGTAGGGGGGCCAGACAGGGAGGGGAGACCCAGTACTTC.